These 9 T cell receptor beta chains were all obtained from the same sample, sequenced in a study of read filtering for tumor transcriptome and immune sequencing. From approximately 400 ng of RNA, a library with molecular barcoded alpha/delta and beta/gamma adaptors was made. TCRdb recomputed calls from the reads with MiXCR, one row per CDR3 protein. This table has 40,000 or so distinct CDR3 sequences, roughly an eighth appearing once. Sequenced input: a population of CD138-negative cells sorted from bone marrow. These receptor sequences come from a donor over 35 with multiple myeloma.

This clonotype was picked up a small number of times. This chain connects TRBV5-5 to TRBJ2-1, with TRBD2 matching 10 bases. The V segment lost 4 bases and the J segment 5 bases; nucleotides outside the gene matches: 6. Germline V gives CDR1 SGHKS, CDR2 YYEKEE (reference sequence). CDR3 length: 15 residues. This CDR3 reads CASSAVAGGNNEQFF. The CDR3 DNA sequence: TGTGCCAGCAGCGCTGTAGCGGGGGGCAACAATGAGCAGTTCTTC. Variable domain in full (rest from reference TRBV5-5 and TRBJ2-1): DAGVTQSPTHLIKTRGQQVTLRCSPISGHKSVSWYQQVLGQGPQFIFQYYEKEERGRGNFPDRFSARQFPNYSSELNVNALLLGDSALYLCASSAVAGGNNEQFFGPGTRLTVL.

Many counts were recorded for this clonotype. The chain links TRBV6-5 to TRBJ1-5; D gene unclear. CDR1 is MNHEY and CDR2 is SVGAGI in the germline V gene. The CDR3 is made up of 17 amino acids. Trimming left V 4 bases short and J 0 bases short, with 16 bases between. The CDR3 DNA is TGTGCCAGCAGTTCCTATAAGGCCGGGTCTAGCAATCAGCCCCAGCATTTT. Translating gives CASSSYKAGSSNQPQHF.

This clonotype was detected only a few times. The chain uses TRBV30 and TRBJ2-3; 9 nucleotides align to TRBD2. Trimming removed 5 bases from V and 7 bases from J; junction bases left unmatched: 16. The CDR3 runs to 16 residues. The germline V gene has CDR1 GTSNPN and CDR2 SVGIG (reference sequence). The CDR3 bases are TGTGCCTGGGGGGACGGAGTAGCGGGAGTATCTTATACGCAGTATTTT. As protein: CAWGDGVAGVSYTQYF.

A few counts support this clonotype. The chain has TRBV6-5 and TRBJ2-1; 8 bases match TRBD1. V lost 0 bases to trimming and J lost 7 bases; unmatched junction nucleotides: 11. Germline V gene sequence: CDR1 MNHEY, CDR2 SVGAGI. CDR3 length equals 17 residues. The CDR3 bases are TGTGCCAGCAGTTACTCGATATGGACAGGGCTGGGTAATGAGCAGTTCTTC. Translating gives CASSYSIWTGLGNEQFF.

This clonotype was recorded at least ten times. The CDR3 here is CAWSGDRGYTEAFF. The CDR3 coding sequence is TGTGCCTGGAGTGGGGACAGGGGGTACACTGAAGCTTTCTTT. The V call is TRBV30, the J call TRBJ1-1; 11 nucleotides agree with TRBD1. Germline V lookup: CDR1 GTSNPN, CDR2 SVGIG (reference sequence). Germline trimming cut 1 base from V and 3 bases from J; bases unmatched to any gene: 1. This CDR3 has 14 amino acids. Full variable domain (missing parts from reference TRBV30 and TRBJ1-1): SQTIHQWPATLVQPVGSPLSLECTVEGTSNPNLYWYRQAAGRGLQLLFYSVGIGQISSEVPQNLSASRPQDRQFILSSKKLLLSDSGFYLCAWSGDRGYTEAFFGQGTRLTVV.

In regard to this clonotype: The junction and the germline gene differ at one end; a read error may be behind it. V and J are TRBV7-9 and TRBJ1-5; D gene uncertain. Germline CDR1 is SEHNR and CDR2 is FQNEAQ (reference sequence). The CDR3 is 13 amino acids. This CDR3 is CASSLSSNQTQHF. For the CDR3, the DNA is TGTGCCAGCAGCTTATCTAGCAATCAGACCCAGCATTTT.

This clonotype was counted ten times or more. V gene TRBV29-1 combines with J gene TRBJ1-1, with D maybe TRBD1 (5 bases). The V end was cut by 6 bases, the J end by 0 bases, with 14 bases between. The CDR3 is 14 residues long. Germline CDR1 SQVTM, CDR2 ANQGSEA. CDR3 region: CSVGPGLMNTEAFF. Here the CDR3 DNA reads TGCAGCGTGGGACCGGGACTCATGAACACTGAAGCTTTCTTT.

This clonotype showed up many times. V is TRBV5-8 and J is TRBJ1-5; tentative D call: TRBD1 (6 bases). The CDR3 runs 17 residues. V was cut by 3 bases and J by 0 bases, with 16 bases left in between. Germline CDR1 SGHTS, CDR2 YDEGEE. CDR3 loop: CASSSERQAYSNQPQHF. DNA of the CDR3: TGTGCCAGCAGCTCTGAGAGACAGGCGTATAGCAATCAGCCCCAGCATTTT.

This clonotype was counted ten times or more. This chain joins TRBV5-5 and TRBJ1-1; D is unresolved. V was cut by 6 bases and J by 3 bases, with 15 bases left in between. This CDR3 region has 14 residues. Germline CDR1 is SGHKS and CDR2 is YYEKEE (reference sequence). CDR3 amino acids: CASTTHPRDTEAFF. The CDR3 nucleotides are TGTGCCAGCACCACTCACCCCCGGGACACTGAAGCTTTCTTT.